The clone carrying this T cell receptor beta chain was seen repeatedly, ten times or more. Time point here: newly diagnosed GD, antithyroid drugs for less than 3 months. PBMC RNA served as the TCR library source. Tubes containing EDTA received about 9.4 milliliters of drawn peripheral blood. The data were obtained in a study of regulatory T cells in long-lasting Graves disease. This CDR3 has 15 residues. V lost 3 bases and J 1 base, leaving 12 bases between the germline ends. CDR1 is KGHSH and CDR2 is LQKENI in the germline V gene. For TCR beta, libraries came from iRepertoire HTBI primers and Arm-PCR of CDR3 regions. In TCRdb, the multiplex PCR reads were re-called with MiXCR into one record per CDR3 protein. The repertoire consists of about 400,000 distinct CDR3 sequences, with 14% to 15% occurring once and the leading ten covering under 9%. These records were also assigned to another study, of T cells in Graves' hyperthyroidism and ophthalmopathy. Turning to that study: An absence of ophthalmopathy progression within 18 months meant stable Graves' hyperthyroidism. Each diagnosis was grounded in clinical symptoms, serum thyroxine and TRAb, thyroid ultrasound, and orbital computed tomography.

The sample in question was peripheral blood mononuclear cells (PBMCs), obtained at new diagnosis, from a patient treated with antithyroid drugs. The receptor was isolated from a woman between 35 and 50 years old with Graves disease. The chain combines TRBV18 with TRBJ2-5; D gene unclear. Here the CDR3 reads CASSPNPGSQETQYF. As DNA, the CDR3 is TGTGCCAGCTCACCGAACCCGGGTTCCCAAGAGACCCAGTACTTC.